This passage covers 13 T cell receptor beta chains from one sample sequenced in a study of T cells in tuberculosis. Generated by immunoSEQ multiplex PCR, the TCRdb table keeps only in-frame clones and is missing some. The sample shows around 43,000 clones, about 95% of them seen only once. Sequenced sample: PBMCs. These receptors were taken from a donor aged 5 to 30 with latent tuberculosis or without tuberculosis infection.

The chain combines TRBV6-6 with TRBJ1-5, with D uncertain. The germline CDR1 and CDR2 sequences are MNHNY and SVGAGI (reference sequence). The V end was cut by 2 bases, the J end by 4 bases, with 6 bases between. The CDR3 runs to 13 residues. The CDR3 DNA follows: TGTGCCAGCAGTTACGATCTAAATCAGCCCCAGCATTTT. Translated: CASSYDLNQPQHF.

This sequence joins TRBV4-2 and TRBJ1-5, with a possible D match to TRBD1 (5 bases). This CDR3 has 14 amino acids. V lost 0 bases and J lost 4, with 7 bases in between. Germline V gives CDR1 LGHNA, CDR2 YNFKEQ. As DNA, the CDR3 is TGTGCCAGCAGCCAAGAGGAGGGGAATCAGCCCCAGCATTTT. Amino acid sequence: CASSQEEGNQPQHF.

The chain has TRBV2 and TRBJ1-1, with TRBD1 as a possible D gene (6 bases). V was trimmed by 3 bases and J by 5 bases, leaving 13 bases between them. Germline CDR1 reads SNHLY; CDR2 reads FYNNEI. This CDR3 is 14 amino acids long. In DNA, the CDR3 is TGTGCCAGCAGTGAGCAGGGGCTAGGGACTGAAGCTTTCTTT. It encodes CASSEQGLGTEAFF.

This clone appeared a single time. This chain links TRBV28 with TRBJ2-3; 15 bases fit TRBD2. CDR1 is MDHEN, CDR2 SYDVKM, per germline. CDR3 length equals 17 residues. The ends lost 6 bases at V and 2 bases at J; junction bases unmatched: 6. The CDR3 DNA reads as TGTGCCAGCAGCCTAGGACTAGCGGGGGGGCTCACAGATACGCAGTATTTT. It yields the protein CASSLGLAGGLTDTQYF.

The CDR3 is CASSPEGVGEAFF. CDR3 DNA sequence: TGCGCCAGCAGCCCCGAGGGGGTGGGAGAAGCTTTCTTT. The V gene is TRBV5-1, the J gene TRBJ1-1; TRBD1 is a possible D gene (6 bases). CDR1 and CDR2 (germline): SGHRS, YFSETQ. The CDR3 has 13 amino acids. V lost 4 bases, J lost 8 bases, and 15 bases lay in between. The full variable domain, completed using reference TRBV5-1 and TRBJ1-1, is KAGVTQTPRYLIKTRGQQVTLSCSPISGHRSVSWYQQTPGQGLQFLFEYFSETQRNKGNFPGRFSGRQFSNSRSEMNVSTLELGDSALYLCASSPEGVGEAFFGQGTRLTVV.

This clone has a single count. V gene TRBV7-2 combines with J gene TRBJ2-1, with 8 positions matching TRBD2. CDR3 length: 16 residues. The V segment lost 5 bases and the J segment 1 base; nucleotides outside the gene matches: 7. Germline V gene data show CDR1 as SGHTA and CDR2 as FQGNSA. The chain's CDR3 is CASSRGSGGSYNEQFF. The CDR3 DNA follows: TGTGCCAGCAGCCGTGGCAGCGGGGGATCCTACAATGAGCAGTTCTTC.

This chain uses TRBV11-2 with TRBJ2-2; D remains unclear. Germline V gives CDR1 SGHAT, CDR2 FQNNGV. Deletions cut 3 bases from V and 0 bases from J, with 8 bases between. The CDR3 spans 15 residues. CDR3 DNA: TGTGCCAGCAGCTTCCGTGAGTCGAACACCGGGGAGCTGTTTTTT. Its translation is CASSFRESNTGELFF. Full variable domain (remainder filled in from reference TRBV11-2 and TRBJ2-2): EAGVAQSPRYKIIEKRQSVAFWCNPISGHATLYWYQQILGQGPKLLIQFQNNGVVDDSQLPKDRFSAERLKGVDSTLKIQPAKLEDSAVYLCASSFRESNTGELFFGEGSRLTVL.

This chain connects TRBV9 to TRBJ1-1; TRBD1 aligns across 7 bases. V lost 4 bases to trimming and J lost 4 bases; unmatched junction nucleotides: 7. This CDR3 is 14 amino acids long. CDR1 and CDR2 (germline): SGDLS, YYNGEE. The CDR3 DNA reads TGTGCCAGCAGCCCCAACAGGGGTGGCACTGAAGCTTTCTTT. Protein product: CASSPNRGGTEAFF.

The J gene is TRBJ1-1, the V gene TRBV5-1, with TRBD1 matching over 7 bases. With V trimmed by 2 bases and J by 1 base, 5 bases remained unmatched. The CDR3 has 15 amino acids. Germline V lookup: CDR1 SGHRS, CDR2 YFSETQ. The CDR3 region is CASSFRGQTNTEAFF. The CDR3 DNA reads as TGCGCCAGCAGCTTTAGGGGACAGACGAACACTGAAGCTTTCTTT.

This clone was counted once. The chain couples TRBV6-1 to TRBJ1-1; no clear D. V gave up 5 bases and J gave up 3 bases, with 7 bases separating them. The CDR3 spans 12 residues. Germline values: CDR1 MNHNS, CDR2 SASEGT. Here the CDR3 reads CASSPEDTEAFF. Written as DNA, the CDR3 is TGTGCCAGCAGTCCCGAGGACACTGAAGCTTTCTTT.

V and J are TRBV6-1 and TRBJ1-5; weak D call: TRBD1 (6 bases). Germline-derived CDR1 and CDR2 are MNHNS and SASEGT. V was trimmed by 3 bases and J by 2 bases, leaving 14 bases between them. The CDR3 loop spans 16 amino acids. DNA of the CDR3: TGTGCCAGCAGTGATTGGGCAGGGGTTCGCAATCAGCCCCAGCATTTT. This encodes CASSDWAGVRNQPQHF.

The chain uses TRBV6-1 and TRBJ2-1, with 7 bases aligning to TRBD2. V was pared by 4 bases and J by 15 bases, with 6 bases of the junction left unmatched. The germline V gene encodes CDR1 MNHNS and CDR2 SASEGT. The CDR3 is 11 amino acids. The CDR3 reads CASSGDYFRFF. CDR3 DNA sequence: TGTGCCAGCAGTGGGGACTACTTCCGGTTCTTC.

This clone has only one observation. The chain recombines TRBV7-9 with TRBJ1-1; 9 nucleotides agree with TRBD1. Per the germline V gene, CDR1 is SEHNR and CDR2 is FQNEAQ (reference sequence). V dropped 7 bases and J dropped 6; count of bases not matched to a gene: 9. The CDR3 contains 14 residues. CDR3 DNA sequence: TGTGCCAGCACCGAACAGGGGGCTTTGTCTGAAGCTTTCTTT. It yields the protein CASTEQGALSEAFF.